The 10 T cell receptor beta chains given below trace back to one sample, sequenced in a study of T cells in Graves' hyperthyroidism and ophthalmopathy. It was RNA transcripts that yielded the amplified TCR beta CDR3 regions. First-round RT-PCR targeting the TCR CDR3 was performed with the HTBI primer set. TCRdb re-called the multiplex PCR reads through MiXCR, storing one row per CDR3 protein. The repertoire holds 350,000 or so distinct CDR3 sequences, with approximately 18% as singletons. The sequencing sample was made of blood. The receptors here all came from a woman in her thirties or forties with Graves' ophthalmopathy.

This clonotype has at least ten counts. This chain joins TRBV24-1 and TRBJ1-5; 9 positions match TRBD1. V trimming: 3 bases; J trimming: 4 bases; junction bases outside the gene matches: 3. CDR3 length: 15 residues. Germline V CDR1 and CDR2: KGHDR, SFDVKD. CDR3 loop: CATSDPGQGNQPQHF. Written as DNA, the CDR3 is TGTGCCACCAGTGATCCGGGACAGGGAAATCAGCCCCAGCATTTT.

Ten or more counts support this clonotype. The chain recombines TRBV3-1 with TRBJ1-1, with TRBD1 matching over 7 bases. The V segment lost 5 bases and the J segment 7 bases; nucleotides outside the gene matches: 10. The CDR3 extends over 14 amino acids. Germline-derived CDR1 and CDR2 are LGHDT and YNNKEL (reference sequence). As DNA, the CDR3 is TGTGCCAGCAGCTACCGACAGGGCGGAGGTGAAGCTTTCTTT. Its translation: CASSYRQGGGEAFF. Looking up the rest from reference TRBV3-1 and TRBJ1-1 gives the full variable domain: DTAVSQTPKYLVTQMGNDKSIKCEQNLGHDTMYWYKQDSKKFLKIMFSYNNKELIINETVPNRFSPKSPDKAHLNLHINSLELGDSAVYFCASSYRQGGGEAFFGQGTRLTVV.

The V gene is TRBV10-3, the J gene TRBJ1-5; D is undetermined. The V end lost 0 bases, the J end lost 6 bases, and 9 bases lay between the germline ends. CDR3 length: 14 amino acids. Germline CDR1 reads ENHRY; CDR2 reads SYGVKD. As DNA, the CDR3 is TGTGCCATCAGTGAGTCCGGGGTTGGTCAGCCCCAGCATTTT. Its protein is CAISESGVGQPQHF.

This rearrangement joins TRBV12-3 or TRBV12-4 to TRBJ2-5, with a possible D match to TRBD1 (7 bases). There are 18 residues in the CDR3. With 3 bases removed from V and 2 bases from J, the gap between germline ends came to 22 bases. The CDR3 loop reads CASSFLLEGDRDQETQYF. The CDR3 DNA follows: TGTGCCAGCAGTTTTTTATTGGAGGGTGACAGGGATCAAGAGACCCAGTACTTC.

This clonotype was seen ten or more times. CDR3: CAWSGGTSGRDEQYF. DNA of the CDR3: TGTGCCTGGAGTGGAGGCACTAGCGGGAGAGACGAGCAGTACTTC. The chain recombines TRBV30 with TRBJ2-7, with 11 bases that match TRBD2. With V trimmed by 1 base and J by 5 bases, 7 bases remained unmatched. CDR3 size: 15 residues. CDR1 and CDR2 (germline): GTSNPN, SVGIG (reference sequence).

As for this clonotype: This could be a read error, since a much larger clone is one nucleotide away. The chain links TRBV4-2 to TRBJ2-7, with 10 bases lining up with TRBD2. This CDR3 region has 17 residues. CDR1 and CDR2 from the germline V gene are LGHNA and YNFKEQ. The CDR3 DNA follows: TGTACCAGCAGCCCCTCTTTCGGGACTAGCGCGTCCTACGAGCAGTACTTC. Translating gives CTSSPSFGTSASYEQYF.

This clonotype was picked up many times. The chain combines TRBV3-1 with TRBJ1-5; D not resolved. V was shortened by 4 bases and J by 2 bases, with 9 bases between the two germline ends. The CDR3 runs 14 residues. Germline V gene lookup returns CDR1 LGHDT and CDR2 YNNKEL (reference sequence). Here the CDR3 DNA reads TGTGCCAGCAGCCCTACCTTGGGCAATCAGCCCCAGCATTTT. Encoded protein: CASSPTLGNQPQHF.

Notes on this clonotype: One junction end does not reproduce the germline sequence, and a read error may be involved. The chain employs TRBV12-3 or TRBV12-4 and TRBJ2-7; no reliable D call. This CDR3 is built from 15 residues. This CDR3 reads CASSSSIQSYYEQSF. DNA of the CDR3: TGTGCCAGCAGCTCGTCTATCCAGAGTTATTACGAGCAGTCCTTC.

Here the CDR3 DNA reads TGCAGTGCTAGGTCTGCGGGAGGGAACTCCTACGAGCAGTACTTC. It encodes CSARSAGGNSYEQYF. The chain employs TRBV20-1 and TRBJ2-7; 9 positions agree with TRBD2. V shed 3 bases, J shed 0 bases, and the junction held 6 bases outside the gene matches. The CDR3 loop spans 15 amino acids. In germline, CDR1 is DFQATT, CDR2 SNEGSKA (reference sequence).

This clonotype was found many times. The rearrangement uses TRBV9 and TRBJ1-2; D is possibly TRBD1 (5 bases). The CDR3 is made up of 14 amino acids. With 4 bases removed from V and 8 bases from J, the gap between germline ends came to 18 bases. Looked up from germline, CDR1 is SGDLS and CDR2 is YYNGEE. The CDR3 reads CASSRSGALGGYTF. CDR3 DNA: TGTGCCAGCAGCAGGAGTGGGGCCCTGGGAGGCTACACCTTC.